This T cell receptor beta chain was profiled in a study of blood T cell repertoires in COVID-19. Study overall: There were acute and convalescent COVID-19 samples, and they came from the United States, Italy and Spain. T cells, B-cell-depleted T cells, or PBMCs supplied cDNA or gDNA.

Per germline, CDR1 SGHAT and CDR2 FQNNGV. The CDR3 has 15 amino acids. V lost 0 bases, J lost 5 bases, and 13 bases lay in between. In the original workflow: It was from reference gene primer amplification that nucleated cell counts were estimated. Clones were sequenced by immunoSEQ multiplex PCR, and TCRdb holds only the in-frame ones, with some missing. V, J and clone size derive from that table, while D and trimming were established from the DNA sequence. The sample shows 60,000 or so clones, roughly four fifths of them seen only once. The sequenced material came from peripheral blood. The V gene is TRBV11-2, the J gene TRBJ1-1; D perhaps matches TRBD1 (6 bases). The receptor's source is a man older than 75 with acute or convalescent COVID-19. CDR3 DNA sequence: TGTGCCAGCAGCTTAGATGGGGGCGTGGGTACTGAAGCTTTCTTT. Translation gives CASSLDGGVGTEAFF.